These T cell receptor beta chains were read from a single sample in a study of pediatric ulcerative colitis. Some clones are missing from TCRdb's copy, which holds only in-frame ones; the method was immunoSEQ multiplex PCR. This table holds approximately 38,000 clones, around 75% found once. Sequenced sample: gut tissue. These receptor sequences come from a boy aged 5-17 years with severe ulcerative colitis. Both conserved end residues are part of each CDR3. The D gene is left open where the match is weak. Not all rows give a size; the values are once, few, many and, for expanded clones, a class.

v_gene	d_gene	abundance	j_gene	CDR3nt	CDR3aa
TRBV5-5	.	.	TRBJ1-2	TGTGCCAGCAGGCTACTACCCTACTCCGGGACATATAATGGCTACACCTTC	CASRLLPYSGTYNGYTF
TRBV5-6	.	.	TRBJ1-2	TGTGCCAGCAGACTCGGGGTGGATGGCTACACCTTC	CASRLGVDGYTF
TRBV7-9	.	few	TRBJ2-5	TGTGCCAGCAGCCCGATAAGGGGATGGGAGACCCAGTACTTC	CASSPIRGWETQYF
TRBV5-1	.	.	TRBJ1-6	TGCGCCAGCAGTGAGGGCAACCCTGGGTCACCCCTCCACTTT	CASSEGNPGSPLHF
TRBV1	.	.	TRBJ1-2	TGCACCAGCCCCACCGGCGGCTACACCTTC	CTSPTGGYTF
TRBV5-6	.	.	TRBJ2-3	TGTGCCAGCAGCCTTGGAGGGCCACTGGGGCTTGGTGGGCAGTATTTT	CASSLGGPLGLGGQYF
TRBV19	TRBD1	.	TRBJ2-1	TGTGCCAGTAGTTTACAGGGGGGATACTACAATGAGCAGTTCTTC	CASSLQGGYYNEQFF
TRBV4-1	.	.	TRBJ2-7	TGCGCCAGCAGCCAAGACGGAACCTACGAGCAGTACTTC	CASSQDGTYEQYF
TRBV28	.	once	TRBJ1-6	TGTGCCAGCAGTTCCTCGACAGGTTTGGGGTCACCCCTCCACTTT	CASSSSTGLGSPLHF
TRBV6-1	.	once	TRBJ2-2	TGTGCCAGCAGAGGCAAGTCGAACACCGGGGAGCTGTTTTTT	CASRGKSNTGELFF
TRBV5-1	.	.	TRBJ2-5	TGCGCCAGCAGCTTTGGGGGTCGGGAGACCCAGTACTTC	CASSFGGRETQYF
TRBV6-5	.	.	TRBJ1-2	TGTGCCAGCAGGCCCTGGGAGGGTGGCTACACCTTC	CASRPWEGGYTF
TRBV19	TRBD1	medium-sized	TRBJ1-5	TGTGCCAGTACTCGAACGGGACAGGGTTTCAATCAGCCCCAGCATTTT	CASTRTGQGFNQPQHF
TRBV6-5	.	few	TRBJ2-4	TGTGCCAGCAGTTTCGGACGGCTAGCCAAAAACATTCAGTACTTC	CASSFGRLAKNIQYF
TRBV19	TRBD1	.	TRBJ2-3	TGTGCCAGTTTCGACAGGGGCGCAGATACGCAGTATTTT	CASFDRGADTQYF
TRBV7-2	.	.	TRBJ1-1	TGTGCCAGCCGGCTCCAGGGACCGACTGAAGCTTTCTTT	CASRLQGPTEAFF
TRBV5-1	.	.	TRBJ2-2	TGCGCCAGCACCAACACCGGGGAGCTGTTTTTT	CASTNTGELFF
TRBV6-5	TRBD1	.	TRBJ2-7	TGTGCCAGCAGCCGGACAGGCCTCTCCTACGAGCAGTACTTC	CASSRTGLSYEQYF
TRBV6-4	.	few	TRBJ1-6	TGTGCCTCGACAGTGCGCCTCCACTTT	CASTVRLHF
TRBV4-1	.	.	TRBJ1-1	TGCGCCAGCAGCCAACAAACACCGGGATTAAACACTGAAGCTTTCTTT	CASSQQTPGLNTEAFF
TRBV5-5	.	.	TRBJ2-7	TGTGCCAGCAGTCAGAGCAGCGTAATTTTTGGCGAGCAGTACTTC	CASSQSSVIFGEQYF
TRBV19	TRBD1	.	TRBJ1-1	TGTGCCAGTAGTTCGACAGGGCCCCTGAGAGCTTTCTTT	CASSSTGPLRAFF
TRBV30	.	.	TRBJ2-3	TGTGCCTGGAGTGTTTCAACAGATACGCAGTATTTT	CAWSVSTDTQYF
TRBV4-1	.	.	TRBJ2-1	TGCGCCAGCAGCCAAGATATGGGGGAAAGATCCTACAATGAGCAGTTCTTC	CASSQDMGERSYNEQFF
TRBV19	.	.	TRBJ1-2	TGTGCCAGTAGTATGTACAGGGAAGGCTACACCTTC	CASSMYREGYTF
TRBV5-1	.	.	TRBJ1-4	TGCGCCAGCAGCCGCGATTCGACTAATGAAAAACTGTTTTTT	CASSRDSTNEKLFF
TRBV10-2	.	.	TRBJ2-3	TGCGCCAGCAGTGTAAGCACAGATACGCAGTATTTT	CASSVSTDTQYF
TRBV30	.	.	TRBJ2-1	TGTGCCTGGAGCCCTTTTGGAGAGCAGTTCTTC	CAWSPFGEQFF
TRBV6-6	.	.	TRBJ1-3	TGTGCTTGTACAGGGACTGGAAACACCATATATTTT	CACTGTGNTIYF
TRBV6-1	.	.	TRBJ1-5	TGTGCCAGCAGTGACGTAGGGCGGTTTTCTTCGGGCAATCAGCCCCAGCATTTT	CASSDVGRFSSGNQPQHF
TRBV4-1	.	.	TRBJ2-7	TGCGCCAGCAGCCAAGGACAGGGACTCTACGAGCAGTACTTC	CASSQGQGLYEQYF
TRBV5-1	.	.	TRBJ2-4	TGCGCCAGCAGCATGGACAGAGCCAAAAACATTCAGTACTTC	CASSMDRAKNIQYF
TRBV5-5	.	.	TRBJ1-1	TGTGCCAGCAGCTTGGCAAGGGCCGGGAACACTGAAGCTTTCTTT	CASSLARAGNTEAFF
TRBV28	TRBD1	.	TRBJ2-1	TGTGCCAGCAGTTTGGGGACAGGGCAACTCGGGGACAATGAGCAGTTCTTC	CASSLGTGQLGDNEQFF
TRBV11-2	.	.	TRBJ2-1	TGTGCCAGCAGCTCAGATGATGAGCAGTTCTTC	CASSSDDEQFF
TRBV7-9	.	.	TRBJ2-5	TGTGCCAGCAGCTACGGAGGGGGCGGCGGGGAGACCCAGTACTTC	CASSYGGGGGETQYF
TRBV11-2	.	.	TRBJ1-2	TGTGCCAGCAGCGCCCCAGGGGACTTTAACTATGGCTACACCTTC	CASSAPGDFNYGYTF
TRBV7-2	.	few	TRBJ1-2	TGTGCCAGCAGCTTATGGGGGACCTATGGCTACACCTTC	CASSLWGTYGYTF
TRBV5-1	TRBD1	few	TRBJ1-3	TGCGCCAGCAGCTCGCAGGGGGCTGGAAACACCATATATTTT	CASSSQGAGNTIYF
TRBV27	TRBD1	.	TRBJ2-7	TGTGCCAGCAGTATTGGGACAGGGACCTACGAGCAGTACTTC	CASSIGTGTYEQYF
TRBV10-3	.	.	TRBJ1-6	TGTGCCACTACCCCCGGGGGGAATTCACCCCTCCACTTT	CATTPGGNSPLHF
TRBV29-1	.	.	TRBJ1-2	TGCAGCGTTTCTTTAGGCATTGGGAGATATGGCTACACCTTC	CSVSLGIGRYGYTF
TRBV5-1	.	.	TRBJ1-2	TGCGCCAGCAGCTTCGGCTTAGCGAACTATGGCTACACCTTC	CASSFGLANYGYTF
TRBV7-9	.	few	TRBJ1-2	TGTGCCAGCAGCCTCGGGGGAGGCTACACCTTC	CASSLGGGYTF
TRBV6-1	.	.	TRBJ1-5	TGTGCCAGCAGCAAAGTGACCGACAATCAGCCCCAGCATTTT	CASSKVTDNQPQHF
TRBV7-9	.	.	TRBJ2-5	TGTGCCAGCAGTTCTGCGGGGGCTGAGACCCAGTACTTC	CASSSAGAETQYF
TRBV6-1	.	.	TRBJ2-7	TGTGCCAGCAGTGCCAGCCTCGAGCAGTACTTC	CASSASLEQYF
TRBV27	.	few	TRBJ1-6	TGTGCCAGCAGTTATCGGGACCCGGGGACACCCCTCCACTTT	CASSYRDPGTPLHF
TRBV10-2	.	.	TRBJ1-5	TGCGCCAGCAGTGAGTCGCCAGGAAACAGCAATCAGCCCCAGCATTTT	CASSESPGNSNQPQHF
TRBV21-1	.	.	TRBJ2-2	TGTGCCAGCAGCAAAGGGTTGGGGGCCGGGGAGCTGTTTTTT	CASSKGLGAGELFF
TRBV25-1	TRBD1	.	TRBJ1-3	TGTGCCAGCAGCTCCCCAGGACAGGGGGGAAACACCATATATTTT	CASSSPGQGGNTIYF
TRBV6-1	TRBD1	.	TRBJ1-5	TGTGCCACTGGACAGGGGGTGAGGGATCAGCCCCAGCATTTT	CATGQGVRDQPQHF
TRBV4-1	.	.	TRBJ2-5	TGCGCCAGCAGCGGGGACTACCGAAGAAGGGTAACCGGGGGGCCCCAAGAGACCCAGTACTTC	CASSGDYRRRVTGGPQETQYF
TRBV6-5	.	once	TRBJ1-2	TGTGCCAGCAGTAACGGGCAAGGAGGAGGCTACACCTTC	CASSNGQGGGYTF